A selection of T cell receptor beta chains follows, all from one sample in a study of molecular identifiers for immune sequencing clone quantification. TCRdb used MiXCR to reprocess the PCR reads, holding one entry per CDR3 protein. The sample lists 300,000 to 350,000 distinct CDR3 sequences, around a fifth seen once, with approximately 0.8% in the top ten. The sequenced material came from naive CD8+ T cells from blood, with Jurkat cell RNA spiked in. Receptors originate from a human donor in good health. Some libraries in this study had Jurkat cell RNA spiked in. Both conserved end residues are part of each CDR3. The size field is filled for only some rows; it gives once, few, many or a size class.

TRBJ2-7 many TRBV5-1 CASSPEPTYEQYF
TRBJ1-2 few TRBV12-3/TRBV12-4 CASSLAADPNYGYTF
TRBJ2-3 many TRBV7-9 CASSSSPGRGADTQYF
TRBJ1-4 few TRBV13 CASSEPGQGREKLFF
TRBJ1-5 many TRBV5-5 CASSRTGFGQPQHF
TRBJ2-4 NA TRBV12-3/TRBV12-4 CASSLEQGLKNIQYF
TRBJ2-7 NA TRBV11-2 CASSLETAWGYEQYF
TRBJ1-1 many TRBV6-2/TRBV6-3 CASREQGLDTEAFF
TRBJ2-7 many TRBV4-3 CASSQDLAGGPLGEQYF
TRBJ1-1 many TRBV21-1 CASSKEKVHTEAFF
TRBJ2-3 NA TRBV27 CVSRLAASTDTQYF
TRBJ2-1 NA TRBV27 CASSLTGAGPDEQFF
TRBJ1-1 few TRBV6-5 CASSYWDRGRPGVAGTEAFF
TRBJ2-3 NA TRBV20-1 CSARGSTSGPSDTQYF
TRBJ2-2 many TRBV7-9 CASSSSLNTGELFF
TRBJ2-7 few TRBV5-1 CASSWMGGSEQYF
TRBJ1-2 many TRBV7-9 CASSLEDSYGYTF
TRBJ2-1 NA TRBV10-3 CAITWTSGGHVDEQFF
TRBJ1-1 many TRBV10-2 CASSEPGTGEAFF
TRBJ1-5 many TRBV2 CASSEQLQPQHF
TRBJ2-5 many TRBV5-1 CASSLEGSGMSQETQYF
TRBJ2-1 NA TRBV6-2/TRBV6-3 CASSYSRGLPDNEQFF
TRBJ2-2 many TRBV20-1 CSARPFANTGELFF
TRBJ1-4 many TRBV12-3/TRBV12-4 CASSGVSSSEKLFF
TRBJ2-2 many TRBV28 CASSQNHPRNTGELFF
TRBJ1-4 many TRBV9 CASSDTEEKLFF
TRBJ2-2 NA TRBV3-1 CASSRGSTGELFF
TRBJ2-1 few TRBV29-1 CSVEYPPPEVYNEQFF
TRBJ2-7 NA TRBV4-3 CASSQEQGMYYEQYF
TRBJ2-7 many TRBV7-9 CASSLARGEGSEQYF
TRBJ2-7 once TRBV10-3 CAIRDYETGVGEQYF
TRBJ2-5 many TRBV20-1 CSASNLAGGFATQYF
TRBJ1-3 many TRBV4-3 CASSQDLSGAGNTIYF
TRBJ2-7 few TRBV20-1 CSARDRDRVPYEQYF
TRBJ2-7 many TRBV7-2 CASSPDRTNEQYF
TRBJ1-2 many TRBV6-1 CASSDIGQSVNYGYTF
TRBJ1-1 many TRBV5-4 CASSLDSENTEAFF
TRBJ2-2 many TRBV20-1 CSARDPTSGRAVGTGELFF
TRBJ2-2 few TRBV2 CAASEILGYTGELFF
TRBJ2-7 many TRBV28 CASSPQRQGNYEQYF
TRBJ2-7 many TRBV4-3 CASSPTGQGSYEQYF
TRBJ2-2 few TRBV5-1 CASRWDRGTGELFF
TRBJ2-7 NA TRBV13 CASSFRADGGAVHEQYF
TRBJ2-1 many TRBV6-5 CASSPRTQLAGNNEQFF
TRBJ2-2 many TRBV19 CASLHGGELFF
TRBJ2-5 many TRBV20-1 CSAHRGRQETQYF
TRBJ1-1 NA TRBV28 CATLLNTEAFF
TRBJ2-3 many TRBV29-1 CSVEEQTDTQYF
TRBJ2-2 many TRBV6-5 CASSRTDRNTGELFF
TRBJ2-3 many TRBV11-2 CASSPRQGATDTQYF